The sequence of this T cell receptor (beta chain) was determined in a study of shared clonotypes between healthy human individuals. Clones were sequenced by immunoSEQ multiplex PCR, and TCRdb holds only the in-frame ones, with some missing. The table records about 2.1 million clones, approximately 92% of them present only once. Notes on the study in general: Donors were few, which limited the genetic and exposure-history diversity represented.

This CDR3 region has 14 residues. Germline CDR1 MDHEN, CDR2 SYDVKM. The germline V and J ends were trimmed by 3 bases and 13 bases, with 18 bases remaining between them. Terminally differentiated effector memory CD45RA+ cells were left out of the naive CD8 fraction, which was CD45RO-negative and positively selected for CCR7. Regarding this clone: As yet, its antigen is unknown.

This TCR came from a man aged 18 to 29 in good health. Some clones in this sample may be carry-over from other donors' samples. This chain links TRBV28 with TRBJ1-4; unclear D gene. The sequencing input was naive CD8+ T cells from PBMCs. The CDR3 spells CASSLIDGTRRLFF. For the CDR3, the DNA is TGTGCCAGCAGTTTGATTGACGGAACAAGGAGACTGTTTTTT.